The T cell receptor (beta chain) under discussion was sequenced for a study of CD4 T cells in relation to SARS-CoV-2 and coronaviruses. Study-wide results and caveats: Crossreactive clones expanded significantly less to SARS-CoV-2 than monoreactive clones. Memory recall responses, not primary responses primed in culture, are what the assay detects.

Profiled with immunoSEQ multiplex PCR; TCRdb holds only in-frame clones, not every one. The data hold about 38,000 clones, with more than 60% observed a single time. Regarding this clone: Its target is not known.

Input material: memory CD4+ T cells from PBMCs, cultured in vitro. The TCR sequence derives from an adult with COVID-19.

CDR3 protein: CASSFQRVSYEQYF. The CDR3 nucleotides read TGTGCCAGCAGCTTCCAGCGGGTCTCCTACGAGCAGTACTTC. The chain carries TRBV7-9 and TRBJ2-7, with D possibly being TRBD2 (6 bases). Germline V gene sequence: CDR1 SEHNR, CDR2 FQNEAQ (reference sequence). The CDR3 runs to 14 residues. Between the trimmed V and J ends, which lost 3 bases and 0 bases, there was a span of 9 bases. The variable domain in full, with the rest retrieved from reference TRBV7-9 and TRBJ2-7, is DTGVSQNPRHKITKRGQNVTFRCDPISEHNRLYWYRQTLGQGPEFLTYFQNEAQLEKSRLLSDRFSAERPKGSFSTLEIQRTEQGDSAMYLCASSFQRVSYEQYFGPGTRLTVT.